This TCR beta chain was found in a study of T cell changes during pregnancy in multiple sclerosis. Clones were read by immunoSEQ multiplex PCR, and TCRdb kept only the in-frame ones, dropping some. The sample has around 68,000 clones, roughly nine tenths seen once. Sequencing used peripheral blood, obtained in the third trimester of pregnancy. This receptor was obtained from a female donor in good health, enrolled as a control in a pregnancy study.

DNA of the CDR3: TGTGCCAGCAGTCCGAGGAGGTGGTACAACACTGAAGCTTTCTTT. Translating gives CASSPRRWYNTEAFF. The V gene is TRBV5-8, the J gene TRBJ1-1; D remains unclear. Germline V gene lookup returns CDR1 SGHTS and CDR2 YDEGEE. Deletions cut 5 bases from V and 2 bases from J, with 16 bases between. The length of the CDR3 is 15 residues.